Listed here are 3 T cell receptor beta chains from one sample, sequenced in a study of shared clonotypes between healthy human individuals. Sequenced by immunoSEQ multiplex PCR; TCRdb stores in-frame clones only, minus some. Here the sample spans about 340,000 clones, 73% being singletons. Sequencing was done on a sample of memory CD4+ T cells sorted from blood. This sample's subset: CD45RA-negative fraction. The receptors stem from a man aged 30 to 39 in good health.

The J gene is TRBJ2-2, the V gene TRBV19; TRBD1 is a possible D gene (5 bases). The length of the CDR3 is 16 residues. The ends were cut back, 5 bases at V and 3 bases at J, with 16 bases in the middle. Germline CDR1 and CDR2: LNHDA and SQIVND (reference sequence). The CDR3 DNA sequence: TGTGCCAGTAGTCGCTGGGCAGGGCGAGACACCGGGGAGCTGTTTTTT. It translates to CASSRWAGRDTGELFF.

The chain is built from TRBV5-1 and TRBJ2-3; D could derive from TRBD1 or TRBD2 (5 bases each). V was pared by 7 bases and J by 3 bases, with 15 bases between. The germline V gene encodes CDR1 SGHRS and CDR2 YFSETQ. The CDR3 spans 14 residues. In DNA, the CDR3 is TGCGCCAGCCTCCACGAGGGGTTGACAGATACGCAGTATTTT. This sequence encodes CASLHEGLTDTQYF.

The J gene is TRBJ1-6, the V gene TRBV29-1, with D possibly TRBD1 on 5 matching bases. The CDR3 covers 13 residues. Germline loops: CDR1 SQVTM, CDR2 ANQGSEA. Trimming pared 6 bases from V and 7 bases from J, leaving 13 bases between. CDR3 bases: TGCAGCGTCTCCTCCGGGGGAAATTCACCCCTCCACTTT. This encodes CSVSSGGNSPLHF.